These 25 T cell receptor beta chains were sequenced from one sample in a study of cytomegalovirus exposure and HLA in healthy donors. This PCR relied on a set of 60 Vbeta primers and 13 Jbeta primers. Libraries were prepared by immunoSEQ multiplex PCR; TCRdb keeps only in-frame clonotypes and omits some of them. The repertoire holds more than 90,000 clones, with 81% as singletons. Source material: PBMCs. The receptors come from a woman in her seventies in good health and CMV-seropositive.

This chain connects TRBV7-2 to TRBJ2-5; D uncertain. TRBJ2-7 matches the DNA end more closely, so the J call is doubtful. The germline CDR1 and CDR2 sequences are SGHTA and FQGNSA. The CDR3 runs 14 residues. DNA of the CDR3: TGTGCCAGCAGCCTGTCTACGTTACCCTACGAGCAGTACTTC. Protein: CASSLSTLPYEQYF.

The CDR3 DNA sequence: TGTGCCAGCACCAACCCGGGACAGGGAAGAGGCTATGGCTACACCTTC. This sequence encodes CASTNPGQGRGYGYTF. The chain employs TRBV5-4 and TRBJ1-2, with 9 bases identical to TRBD1. The CDR3 loop spans 16 amino acids. Germline CDR1 and CDR2: SGHNT and YYREEE (reference sequence). With 6 bases clipped from V and 4 bases from J, the junction kept 13 bases outside the gene matches.

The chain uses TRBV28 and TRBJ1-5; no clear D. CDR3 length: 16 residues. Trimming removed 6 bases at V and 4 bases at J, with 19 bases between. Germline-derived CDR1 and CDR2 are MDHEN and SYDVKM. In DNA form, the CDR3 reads TGTGCCAGCAGAAGTTTGGGCGCCAGCGGTAATCAGCCCCAGCATTTT. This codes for CASRSLGASGNQPQHF.

The chain's CDR3 is CASSLDRDYGYTF. The DNA of the CDR3 is TGTGCCAGCAGCTTAGACAGGGATTATGGCTACACCTTC. This rearrangement joins TRBV7-2 to TRBJ1-2; D possibly corresponds to TRBD1 (6 bases). Germline loops: CDR1 SGHTA, CDR2 FQGNSA. V lost 1 base and J lost 5, with 8 bases in between. The CDR3 length is 13 residues. The whole variable domain, filled in from reference TRBV7-2 and TRBJ1-2, reads GAGVSQSPSNKVTEKGKDVELRCDPISGHTALYWYRQSLGQGLEFLIYFQGNSAPDKSGLPSDRFSAERTGGSVSTLTIQRTQQEDSAVYLCASSLDRDYGYTFGSGTRLTVV.

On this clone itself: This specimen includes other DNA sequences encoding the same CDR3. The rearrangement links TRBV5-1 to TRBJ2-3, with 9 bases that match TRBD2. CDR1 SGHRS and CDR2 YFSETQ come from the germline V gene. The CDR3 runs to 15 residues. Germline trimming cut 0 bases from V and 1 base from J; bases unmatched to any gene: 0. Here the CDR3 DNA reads TGCGCCAGCAGCTTGGGACTAGCGGGCACAGATACGCAGTATTTT. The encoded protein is CASSLGLAGTDTQYF.

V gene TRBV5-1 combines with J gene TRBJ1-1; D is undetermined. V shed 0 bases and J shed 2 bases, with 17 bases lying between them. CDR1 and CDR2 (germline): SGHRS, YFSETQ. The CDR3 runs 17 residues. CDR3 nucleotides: TGCGCCAGCAGCTTGGCCTTGAGTGGACTCCCCAACACTGAAGCTTTCTTT. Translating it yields CASSLALSGLPNTEAFF.

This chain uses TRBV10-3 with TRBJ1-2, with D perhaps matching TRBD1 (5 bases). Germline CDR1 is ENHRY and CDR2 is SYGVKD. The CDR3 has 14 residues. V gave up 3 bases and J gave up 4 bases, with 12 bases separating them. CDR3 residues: CAISDLTGPYGYTF. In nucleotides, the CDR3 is TGTGCCATCAGTGATTTAACAGGACCCTATGGCTACACCTTC.

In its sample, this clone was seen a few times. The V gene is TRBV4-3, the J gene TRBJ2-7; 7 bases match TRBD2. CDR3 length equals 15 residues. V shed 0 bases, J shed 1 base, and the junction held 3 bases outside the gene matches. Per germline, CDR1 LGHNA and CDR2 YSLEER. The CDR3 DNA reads TGCGCCAGCAGCCAAGAAACTAGCGAGTCCTACGAGCAGTACTTC. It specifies CASSQETSESYEQYF.

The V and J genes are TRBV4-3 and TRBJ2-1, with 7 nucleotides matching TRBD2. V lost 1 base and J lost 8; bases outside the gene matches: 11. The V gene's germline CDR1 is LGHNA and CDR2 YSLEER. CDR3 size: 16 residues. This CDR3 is CASSQGTGGRRDEQFF. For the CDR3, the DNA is TGCGCCAGCAGCCAAGGTACGGGCGGGAGAAGGGATGAGCAGTTCTTC.

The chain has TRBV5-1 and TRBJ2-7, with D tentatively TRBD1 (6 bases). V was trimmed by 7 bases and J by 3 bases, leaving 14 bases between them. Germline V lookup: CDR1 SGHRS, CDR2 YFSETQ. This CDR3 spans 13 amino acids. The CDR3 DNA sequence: TGCGCCAGCTCCAGGGGCAGGAACTACGAGCAGTACTTC. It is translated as CASSRGRNYEQYF.

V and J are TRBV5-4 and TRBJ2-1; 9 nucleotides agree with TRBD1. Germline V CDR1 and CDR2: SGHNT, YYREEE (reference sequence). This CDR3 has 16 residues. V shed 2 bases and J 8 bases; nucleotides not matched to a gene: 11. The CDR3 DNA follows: TGTGCCAGCAGCTTAACAACCGGGACAGGGCTCGATGAGCAGTTCTTC. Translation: CASSLTTGTGLDEQFF.

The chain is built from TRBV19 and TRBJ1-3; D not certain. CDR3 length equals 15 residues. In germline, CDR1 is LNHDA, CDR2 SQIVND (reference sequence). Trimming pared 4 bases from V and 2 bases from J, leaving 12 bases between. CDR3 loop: CASSTPEKTGNTIYF. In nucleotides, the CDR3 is TGTGCCAGTAGTACCCCCGAGAAAACTGGAAACACCATATATTTT.

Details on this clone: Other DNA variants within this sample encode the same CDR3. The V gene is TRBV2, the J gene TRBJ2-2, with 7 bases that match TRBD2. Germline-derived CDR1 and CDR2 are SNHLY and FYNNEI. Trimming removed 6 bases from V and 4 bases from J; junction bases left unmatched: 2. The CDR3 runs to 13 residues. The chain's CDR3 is CASSGLVTGELFF. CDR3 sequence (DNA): TGTGCCAGCAGCGGACTAGTCACCGGGGAGCTGTTTTTT. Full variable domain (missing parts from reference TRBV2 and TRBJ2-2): EPEVTQTPSHQVTQMGQEVILRCVPISNHLYFYWYRQILGQKVEFLVSFYNNEISEKSEIFDDQFSVERPDGSNFTLKIRSTKLEDSAMYFCASSGLVTGELFFGEGSRLTVL.

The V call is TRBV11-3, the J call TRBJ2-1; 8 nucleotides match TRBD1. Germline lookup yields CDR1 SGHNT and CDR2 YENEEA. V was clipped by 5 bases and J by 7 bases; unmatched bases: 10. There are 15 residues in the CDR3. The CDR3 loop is CASSLAGQGDNEQFF. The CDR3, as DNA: TGTGCCAGCAGCCTTGCCGGACAGGGTGATAATGAGCAGTTCTTC.

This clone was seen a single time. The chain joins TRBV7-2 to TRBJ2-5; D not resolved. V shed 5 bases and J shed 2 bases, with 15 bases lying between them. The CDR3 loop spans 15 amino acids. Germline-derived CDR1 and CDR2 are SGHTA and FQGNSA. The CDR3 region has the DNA TGTGCCAGCAGCCCCACGGGTTCGTTTCAAGAGACCCAGTACTTC. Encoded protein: CASSPTGSFQETQYF.

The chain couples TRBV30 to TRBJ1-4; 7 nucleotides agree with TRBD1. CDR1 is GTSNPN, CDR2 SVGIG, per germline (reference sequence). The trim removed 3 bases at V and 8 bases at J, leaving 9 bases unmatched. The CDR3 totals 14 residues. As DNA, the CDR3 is TGTGCCTGGAGCCTGACAGGGATGAGAGAAAAACTGTTTTTT. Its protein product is CAWSLTGMREKLFF.

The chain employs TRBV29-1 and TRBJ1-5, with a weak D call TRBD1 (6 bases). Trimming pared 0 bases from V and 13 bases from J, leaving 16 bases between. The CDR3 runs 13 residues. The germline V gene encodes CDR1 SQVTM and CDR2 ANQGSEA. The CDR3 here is CSVEDRGQGIQHF. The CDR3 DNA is TGCAGCGTTGAAGATCGGGGTCAGGGGATACAGCATTTT.

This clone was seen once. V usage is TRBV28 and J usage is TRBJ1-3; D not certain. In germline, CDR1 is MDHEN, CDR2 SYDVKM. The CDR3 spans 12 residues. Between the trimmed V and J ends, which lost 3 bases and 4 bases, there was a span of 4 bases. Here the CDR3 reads CASSFLGNTIYF. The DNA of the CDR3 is TGTGCCAGCAGTTTCTTGGGAAACACCATATATTTT.

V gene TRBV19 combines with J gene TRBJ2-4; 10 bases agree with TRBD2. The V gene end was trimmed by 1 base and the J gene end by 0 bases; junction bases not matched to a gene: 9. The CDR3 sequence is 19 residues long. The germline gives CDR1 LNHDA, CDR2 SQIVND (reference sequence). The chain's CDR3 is CASSIGLAGVKLAKNIQYF. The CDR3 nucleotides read TGTGCCAGTAGTATAGGTCTAGCGGGAGTGAAACTAGCCAAAAACATTCAGTACTTC.

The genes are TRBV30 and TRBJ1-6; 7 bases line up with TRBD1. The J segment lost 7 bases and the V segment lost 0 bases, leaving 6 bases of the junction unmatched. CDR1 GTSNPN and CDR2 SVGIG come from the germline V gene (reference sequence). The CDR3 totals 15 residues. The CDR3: CAWSVRKGANSPLHF. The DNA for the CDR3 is TGTGCCTGGAGTGTACGAAAGGGGGCCAATTCACCCCTCCACTTT.

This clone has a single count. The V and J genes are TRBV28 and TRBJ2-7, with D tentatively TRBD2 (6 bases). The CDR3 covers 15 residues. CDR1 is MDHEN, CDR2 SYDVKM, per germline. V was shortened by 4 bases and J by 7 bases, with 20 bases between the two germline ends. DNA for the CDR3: TGTGCCAGCAGTTCCCCGGGACCCGGAGGGCGGGAGCAGTACTTC. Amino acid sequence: CASSSPGPGGREQYF.

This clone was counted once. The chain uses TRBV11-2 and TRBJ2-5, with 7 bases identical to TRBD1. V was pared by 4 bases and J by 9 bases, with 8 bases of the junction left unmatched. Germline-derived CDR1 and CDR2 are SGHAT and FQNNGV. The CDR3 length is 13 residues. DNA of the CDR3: TGTGCCAGCAGCTCCTTAGTTAGGGGGCCCCAGTACTTC. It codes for CASSSLVRGPQYF.

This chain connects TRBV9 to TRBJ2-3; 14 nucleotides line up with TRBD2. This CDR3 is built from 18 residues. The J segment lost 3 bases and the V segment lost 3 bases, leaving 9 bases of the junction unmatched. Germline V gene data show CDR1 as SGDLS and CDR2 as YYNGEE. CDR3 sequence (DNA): TGTGCCAGCAGCGGACCGGGGGGACTAGCGGGAGTTACAGATACGCAGTATTTT. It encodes CASSGPGGLAGVTDTQYF.

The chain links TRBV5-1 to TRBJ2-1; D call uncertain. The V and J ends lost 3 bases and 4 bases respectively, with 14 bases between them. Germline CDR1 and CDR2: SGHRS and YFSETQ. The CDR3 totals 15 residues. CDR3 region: CASSSTGSLYNEQFF. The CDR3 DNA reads TGCGCCAGCAGCTCAACCGGGTCACTTTACAATGAGCAGTTCTTC.

The CDR3: CASSSPGLVSEQFF. CDR3 DNA: TGTGCCAGCAGCAGCCCCGGACTAGTTAGTGAGCAGTTCTTC. The rearrangement joins TRBV7-3 to TRBJ2-1, with 7 bases matching TRBD2. V was clipped by 5 bases and J by 9 bases; unmatched bases: 10. This CDR3 spans 14 amino acids. Germline V gene data show CDR1 as SGHTA and CDR2 as FQGTGA.